Shown below are 32 T cell receptor beta chains from a single sample sequenced in a study of human T cells and chemical hapten exposure. The time point is: patch test 2, 6 weeks after DPC sensitization. The treatment was: therapeutic diphenylcyclopropenone sensitization with weekly scalp DPC. TCRdb itself ran the RACE reads through MiXCR, one entry per CDR3 protein. The sample yields tens of thousands of distinct CDR3 sequences, over 9% seen once. The material was whole blood, obtained in connection with sensitization to the hapten diphenylcyclopropenone (DPC). These receptors were obtained from a man younger than 45 with alopecia areata. Some clones in this sample may be carry-over from other donors' samples.

A note on this clonotype: A read error may explain this, as a much larger clone is one base away. The V gene is TRBV5-1, the J gene TRBJ2-3; D ambiguous. Germline CDR1 reads SGHRS; CDR2 reads YFSETQ. The CDR3 sequence is 15 residues long. Trimming pared 5 bases from V and 2 bases from J, leaving 15 bases between. The CDR3 sequence is CASRSSAADTDTQYF. As DNA, the CDR3 is TGCGCCAGCAGGTCCTCGGCGGCGGACACAGATACGCAGTATTTT.

This clonotype was seen more than once but under ten times. J is TRBJ2-5 and V is TRBV7-2, with no clear D. This CDR3 region has 14 residues. Trimming took 5 bases from V and 1 from J, leaving 11 bases between them. Per the germline V gene, CDR1 is SGHTA and CDR2 is FQGNSA. CDR3 sequence reads: CASSLGFFQETQYF. CDR3 coding DNA: TGTGCCAGCAGCCTAGGGTTTTTCCAAGAGACCCAGTACTTC.

As to this clonotype: This may come from a read error, since a much larger clone is one base off. The rearrangement joins TRBV4-3 to TRBJ2-5, with 7 nucleotides matching TRBD1. This CDR3 is 14 amino acids long. Germline V CDR1 and CDR2: LGHNA, YSLEER. The V segment lost 0 bases and the J segment 7 bases; nucleotides outside the gene matches: 5. The chain's CDR3 is CASSQDRGSGTQYF. CDR3 DNA sequence: TGCGCCAGCAGCCAAGACAGGGGGTCGGGGACCCAGTACTTC.

V usage is TRBV4-1 and J usage is TRBJ1-5, with D uncertain. Trimming removed 0 bases from V and 7 bases from J, with 10 bases in between. The germline V gene encodes CDR1 MGHRA and CDR2 YSYEKL. The CDR3 totals 14 residues. The CDR3 nucleotides read TGCGCCAGCAGCCAAGATCTTCTGGTCCAGCCCCAGCATTTT. This sequence encodes CASSQDLLVQPQHF.

This clonotype appeared many times. In nucleotides, the CDR3 is TGTGCCAGCAGCTTAAAGGGCGGAGACAGCTACACCTTC. It is translated as CASSLKGGDSYTF. This chain uses TRBV7-3 with TRBJ1-2; D remains ambiguous. Trimming pared 1 base from V and 9 bases from J, leaving 12 bases between. The CDR3 has 13 amino acids. Germline values: CDR1 SGHTA, CDR2 FQGTGA.

This clonotype was found many times. The genes are TRBV19 and TRBJ2-3; a weak D match, TRBD2 (6 bases). CDR1 and CDR2 from the germline V gene are LNHDA and SQIVND (reference sequence). This CDR3 region has 15 residues. Trimming shortened V by 3 bases and J by 2 bases, and 12 bases separated the two germline ends. The CDR3 DNA follows: TGTGCCAGTAGTATGTTCGGGGGTTACACAGATACGCAGTATTTT. Translated, it gives CASSMFGGYTDTQYF. The variable domain in full, completed from reference TRBV19 and TRBJ2-3, reads DGGITQSPKYLFRKEGQNVTLSCEQNLNHDAMYWYRQDPGQGLRLIYYSQIVNDFQKGDIAEGYSVSREKKESFPLTVTSAQKNPTAFYLCASSMFGGYTDTQYFGPGTRLTVL.

In this sample, this clonotype turned up many times. The rearrangement links TRBV5-1 to TRBJ2-1; 7 bases line up with TRBD1. V lost 4 bases and J lost 2; bases outside the gene matches: 9. This CDR3 region has 16 residues. Germline lookup yields CDR1 SGHRS and CDR2 YFSETQ. The CDR3 DNA is TGCGCCAGCAGCCTGACCGGGACAGAGCCCTACAATGAGCAGTTCTTC. Its protein product is CASSLTGTEPYNEQFF. The full variable domain, completed using reference TRBV5-1 and TRBJ2-1, is KAGVTQTPRYLIKTRGQQVTLSCSPISGHRSVSWYQQTPGQGLQFLFEYFSETQRNKGNFPGRFSGRQFSNSRSEMNVSTLELGDSALYLCASSLTGTEPYNEQFFGPGTRLTVL.

This clonotype was observed a few times. The V gene is TRBV11-2, the J gene TRBJ1-6; 7 positions match TRBD1. This CDR3 region has 15 residues. J was trimmed by 8 bases and V by 3 bases; bases with no gene match: 7. Per the germline V gene, CDR1 is SGHAT and CDR2 is FQNNGV. The CDR3 sequence is CASSFEDRRYSPLHF. CDR3 DNA: TGTGCCAGCAGCTTCGAGGACAGGAGATATTCACCCCTCCACTTT. Supplemented by reference TRBV11-2 and TRBJ1-6, the full variable domain reads EAGVAQSPRYKIIEKRQSVAFWCNPISGHATLYWYQQILGQGPKLLIQFQNNGVVDDSQLPKDRFSAERLKGVDSTLKIQPAKLEDSAVYLCASSFEDRRYSPLHFGNGTRLTVT.

This clonotype has at least ten counts. The CDR3 DNA reads TGCGCCAGCAGCCCAGACAGCACCTATGGCTACACCTTC. The encoded protein is CASSPDSTYGYTF. V and J are TRBV5-1 and TRBJ1-2; possible D gene TRBD1, 5 bases. The V end was cut by 4 bases, the J end by 4 bases, with 11 bases between. The CDR3 is 13 amino acids. Germline V gene data show CDR1 as SGHRS and CDR2 as YFSETQ.

This clonotype was seen many times. The chain employs TRBV19 and TRBJ2-3; 8 bases are a match to TRBD1. Trimming at V came to 6 bases and at J to 1 base, leaving 9 bases not matched to a gene. Looked up from germline, CDR1 is LNHDA and CDR2 is SQIVND (reference sequence). The CDR3 is made up of 16 amino acids. CDR3 residues: CASRDTGQARTDTQYF. CDR3 bases: TGTGCCAGTAGGGACACGGGACAGGCCCGCACAGATACGCAGTATTTT.

This clonotype was detected a few times. J is TRBJ2-1 and V is TRBV7-9; possibly TRBD1 for D (5 bases). This CDR3 has 15 residues. Trimming cost V 0 bases and J 7 bases, with 13 bases left between them. CDR1 and CDR2 (germline): SEHNR, FQNEAQ (reference sequence). The CDR3 loop is CASSLAGALTNEQFF. Here the CDR3 DNA reads TGTGCCAGCAGCTTAGCAGGGGCCCTAACAAATGAGCAGTTCTTC. The variable domain in full, with the rest retrieved from reference TRBV7-9 and TRBJ2-1, is DTGVSQNPRHKITKRGQNVTFRCDPISEHNRLYWYRQTLGQGPEFLTYFQNEAQLEKSRLLSDRFSAERPKGSFSTLEIQRTEQGDSAMYLCASSLAGALTNEQFFGPGTRLTVL.

The chain recombines TRBV7-9 with TRBJ2-7; 8 bases fit TRBD1. Germline V gene data show CDR1 as SEHNR and CDR2 as FQNEAQ (reference sequence). V lost 5 bases and J lost 1; bases outside the gene matches: 13. The length of the CDR3 is 17 residues. In nucleotides, the CDR3 is TGTGCCAGCAGCCCCGGAGCAGGGGGCTTTGAGTCCTACGAGCAGTACTTC. Its translation is CASSPGAGGFESYEQYF.

This clonotype appeared many times. V usage is TRBV2 and J usage is TRBJ2-2; D gene uncertain. Per germline, CDR1 SNHLY and CDR2 FYNNEI. V lost 3 bases to trimming and J lost 1 base, with 3 bases between them. The CDR3 contains 13 residues. The CDR3 sequence: CASSEKNTGELFF. The CDR3 DNA is TGTGCCAGCAGTGAGAAGAACACCGGGGAGCTGTTTTTT.

V is TRBV7-9 and J is TRBJ2-1; 7 bases line up with TRBD2. J was trimmed by 3 bases and V by 5 bases; bases with no gene match: 10. The CDR3 covers 16 residues. Germline V gene lookup returns CDR1 SEHNR and CDR2 FQNEAQ (reference sequence). CDR3 coding DNA: TGTGCCAGCAGCCCAAGACGGGCGGGGGTCTACAATGAGCAGTTCTTC. Its protein product is CASSPRRAGVYNEQFF. Drawing the rest from reference TRBV7-9 and TRBJ2-1, the complete variable domain is DTGVSQNPRHKITKRGQNVTFRCDPISEHNRLYWYRQTLGQGPEFLTYFQNEAQLEKSRLLSDRFSAERPKGSFSTLEIQRTEQGDSAMYLCASSPRRAGVYNEQFFGPGTRLTVL.

In this sample, this clonotype turned up many times. The V call is TRBV20-1, the J call TRBJ2-3, with a tentative D call TRBD2 (6 bases). Per germline, CDR1 DFQATT and CDR2 SNEGSKA (reference sequence). Trimming pared 6 bases from V and 2 bases from J, leaving 18 bases between. The CDR3 loop spans 15 amino acids. The DNA of the CDR3 is TGCAGTGCCCTACGGGGGACCCCGAACACAGATACGCAGTATTTT. It yields the protein CSALRGTPNTDTQYF.

This clonotype appeared a few times. The chain combines TRBV12-3 or TRBV12-4 with TRBJ2-1, with no clear D. The CDR3 covers 15 residues. The V and J ends lost 7 bases and 0 bases respectively, with 13 bases between them. In DNA form, the CDR3 reads TGTGCCAGCACCCCCCGACGTAGCTCCTACAATGAGCAGTTCTTC. Encoded protein: CASTPRRSSYNEQFF.

This clonotype was seen at least ten times. The genes are TRBV6-6 and TRBJ2-7; D remains ambiguous. Germline loops: CDR1 MNHNY, CDR2 SVGAGI (reference sequence). This CDR3 contains 15 residues. V was cut by 2 bases and J by 2 bases, with 13 bases left in between. CDR3 in amino acids: CASSYAASTTYEQYF. CDR3 bases: TGTGCCAGCAGTTACGCCGCGAGCACCACCTACGAGCAGTACTTC.

The CDR3 spells CASSEDYGYTF. The CDR3 bases are TGTGCCAGCAGTGAAGACTATGGCTACACCTTC. This chain joins TRBV2 and TRBJ1-2; D is unresolved. CDR3 length: 11 residues. Trimming took 1 base from V and 3 from J, leaving 0 bases between them. CDR1 is SNHLY, CDR2 FYNNEI, per germline.

This clonotype was detected ten times or more. The chain carries TRBV7-2 and TRBJ2-5; D remains ambiguous. CDR1 is SGHTA, CDR2 FQGNSA, per germline. The V end was cut by 5 bases, the J end by 4 bases, with 8 bases between. The CDR3 runs to 12 residues. CDR3 region: CASSPPGETQYF. In DNA form, the CDR3 reads TGTGCCAGCAGCCCCCCTGGAGAGACCCAGTACTTC.

This clonotype was picked up many times. V is TRBV7-9 and J is TRBJ1-1; unclear D gene. CDR3 size: 14 residues. The ends were cut back, 7 bases at V and 5 bases at J, with 17 bases in the middle. Germline CDR1 SEHNR, CDR2 FQNEAQ (reference sequence). The CDR3, as DNA: TGTGCCAGCACCCACCCTACGCGGACGACTGAAGCTTTCTTT. Translated: CASTHPTRTTEAFF.

This clonotype was observed a handful of times. This chain links TRBV4-3 with TRBJ2-5, with 16 bases aligning to TRBD2. The CDR3 is 19 amino acids. Per the germline V gene, CDR1 is LGHNA and CDR2 is YSLEER. Trimming at V came to 4 bases and at J to 4 bases, leaving 12 bases not matched to a gene. This CDR3 is CASSRGTSGRADRPETQYF. The CDR3 nucleotides are TGCGCCAGCAGCCGAGGGACTAGCGGGAGGGCCGATCGTCCAGAGACCCAGTACTTC.

The chain uses TRBV7-9 and TRBJ2-3, with 7 bases that match TRBD2. This CDR3 is 14 amino acids long. From germline, CDR1 is SEHNR and CDR2 FQNEAQ (reference sequence). Unmatched junction bases numbered 3, after V lost 1 base and J lost 5 bases. The CDR3 sequence: CASSLGLAGDTQYF. CDR3 sequence (DNA): TGTGCCAGCAGCTTAGGACTAGCTGGAGATACGCAGTATTTT.

The chain recombines TRBV10-3 with TRBJ1-1; D may be TRBD1 (5 bases). Germline V gene data show CDR1 as ENHRY and CDR2 as SYGVKD. V was pared by 4 bases and J by 1 base, with 7 bases between. CDR3 length equals 13 residues. This CDR3 is CAISGRGNTEAFF. The CDR3 DNA sequence: TGTGCCATCAGTGGGAGGGGGAACACTGAAGCTTTCTTT.

This clonotype was counted many times. The chain uses TRBV7-8 and TRBJ1-1; D is uncertain. CDR3 size: 13 residues. The ends were cut back, 5 bases at V and 0 bases at J, with 7 bases in the middle. Germline CDR1 SGHVS, CDR2 FQNEAQ. The CDR3 sequence is CASSLQMNTEAFF. The CDR3 DNA reads TGTGCCAGCAGCCTTCAGATGAACACTGAAGCTTTCTTT.

This clonotype was counted only a few times. The J gene is TRBJ1-1, the V gene TRBV19; D remains ambiguous. Germline CDR1 and CDR2: LNHDA and SQIVND (reference sequence). V was trimmed by 7 bases and J by 0 bases, leaving 12 bases between them. The CDR3 sequence is 14 residues long. The CDR3 region is CASTRTGLNTEAFF. The CDR3 DNA sequence: TGTGCCAGTACCAGGACGGGTTTGAACACTGAAGCTTTCTTT.

This clonotype has only a few counts. The chain joins TRBV11-2 to TRBJ2-1, with D perhaps TRBD1 or TRBD2 (5 bases each). This CDR3 region has 16 residues. V was shortened by 1 base and J by 0 bases, with 10 bases between the two germline ends. Germline CDR1 is SGHAT and CDR2 is FQNNGV. This chain's CDR3 is CASSLVGESSYNEQFF. CDR3 nucleotides: TGTGCCAGCAGCTTAGTAGGGGAGAGCTCCTACAATGAGCAGTTCTTC.

Ten or more counts support this clonotype. This chain links TRBV5-1 with TRBJ2-4; no definite D call. Trimming left V 0 bases short and J 0 bases short, with 7 bases between. Germline CDR1 is SGHRS and CDR2 is YFSETQ. CDR3 size: 15 residues. The CDR3 DNA reads TGCGCCAGCAGCTTGGGCAGTTCAGCCAAAAACATTCAGTACTTC. Residues: CASSLGSSAKNIQYF. Full variable domain (missing parts from reference TRBV5-1 and TRBJ2-4): KAGVTQTPRYLIKTRGQQVTLSCSPISGHRSVSWYQQTPGQGLQFLFEYFSETQRNKGNFPGRFSGRQFSNSRSEMNVSTLELGDSALYLCASSLGSSAKNIQYFGAGTRLSVL.

The sample holds many counts of this clonotype. This chain connects TRBV5-6 to TRBJ2-7; no definite D call. V was pared by 2 bases and J by 5 bases, with 14 bases between. CDR3 size: 14 residues. Germline assignment: CDR1 SGHDT and CDR2 YYEEEE. CDR3 bases: TGTGCCAGCAGCTTTTTTGTGTCCCATCACGAGCAGTACTTC. This codes for CASSFFVSHHEQYF.

This clonotype was found many times. This sequence joins TRBV7-6 and TRBJ1-1; the D is unclear. V was shortened by 0 bases and J by 1 base, with 6 bases between the two germline ends. The CDR3 extends over 14 amino acids. The germline CDR1 and CDR2 sequences are SGHVS and FNYEAQ. CDR3 region: CASSLAAANTEAFF. For the CDR3, the DNA is TGTGCCAGCAGCTTAGCGGCGGCGAACACTGAAGCTTTCTTT.

This clonotype was detected many times. This rearrangement joins TRBV27 to TRBJ1-4, with D unresolved. The CDR3 has 14 residues. The germline V gene encodes CDR1 MNHEY and CDR2 SMNVEV (reference sequence). The V end was cut by 5 bases, the J end by 5 bases, with 12 bases between. CDR3 residues: CASSRRELNEKLFF. The CDR3 DNA follows: TGTGCCAGCAGTCGCCGGGAGCTCAATGAAAAACTGTTTTTT.

This clonotype was counted a few times. The chain has TRBV20-1 and TRBJ2-3; 7 bases match TRBD2. The CDR3 spans 17 residues. In germline, CDR1 is DFQATT, CDR2 SNEGSKA (reference sequence). Trimming took 6 bases from V and 5 from J; bases not matched to a gene: 20. CDR3 coding DNA: TGCAGTGCCAACAACCCAAACCAACTAGCGATTAGAGATACGCAGTATTTT. This gives the protein CSANNPNQLAIRDTQYF.

This clonotype was counted at least ten times. The chain carries TRBV7-9 and TRBJ2-2; the D is unclear. This CDR3 has 18 residues. The germline V gene encodes CDR1 SEHNR and CDR2 FQNEAQ (reference sequence). V gave up 4 bases and J gave up 2 bases, with 20 bases separating them. CDR3: CASSSSRVPLLNTGELFF. The CDR3 DNA sequence: TGTGCCAGCAGCTCATCCCGCGTTCCACTACTTAACACCGGGGAGCTGTTTTTT.